One sample yielded the 7 T cell receptor beta chains listed below, sequenced in a study of T-cell memory formation after mild COVID-19. A single record per CDR3 protein comes from TCRdb applying MiXCR to the 5' RACE reads. The sample carries 250,000 to 300,000 distinct CDR3 sequences, over 7% recorded once. Sequencing was carried out using PBMCs or a T cell subset sorted from them (not recorded which). The receptors here all came from a man aged 18 to 30 who had mild COVID-19 (a few samples of this study predate the infection). Cell type and time point are not known.

The chain employs TRBV6-2 or TRBV6-3 and TRBJ2-1; 8 bases match TRBD2. Germline V gene data show CDR1 as MNHEY and CDR2 as SVGEGT. The V and J ends lost 6 bases and 6 bases, in that order; junction bases with no gene match: 10. This CDR3 is built from 15 residues. The CDR3: CASRLAGGRTNEQFF. In nucleotides, the CDR3 is TGTGCCAGCAGACTCGCGGGGGGCCGTACCAATGAGCAGTTCTTC.

This clonotype came up a few times. The V gene is TRBV21-1, the J gene TRBJ1-2; the table calls TRBD1, which could not be checked here. TRBV21-1 is classified as a pseudogene. This CDR3 comprises 13 residues. The CDR3 region has the DNA TGTGCCAGCAGCAAGGGACCTAACTATGGCTACACCTTC. This sequence encodes CASSKGPNYGYTF.

A few counts support this clonotype. The genes are TRBV14 and TRBJ2-5; TRBD2 agrees at 7 bases. The J segment lost 5 bases and the V segment lost 5 bases, leaving 17 bases of the junction unmatched. The CDR3 covers 17 residues. Germline assignment: CDR1 SGHDN and CDR2 FVKESK. CDR3 sequence (DNA): TGTGCCAGCAGCAACTCCCTCACGGGGGGTTCTGGGGAGACCCAGTACTTC. It specifies CASSNSLTGGSGETQYF.

This clonotype was observed at least ten times. This chain joins TRBV4-1 and TRBJ1-1; 10 bases match TRBD1. V dropped 4 bases and J dropped 8; count of bases not matched to a gene: 16. The germline CDR1 and CDR2 sequences are MGHRA and YSYEKL. The CDR3 totals 17 residues. The DNA for the CDR3 is TGCGCCAGCAGCCCGGGACAGGGGCCAGGGGGCACTGAAGAAGCTTTCTTT. Amino acids: CASSPGQGPGGTEEAFF.

This clonotype was detected ten times or more. The rearrangement joins TRBV5-6 to TRBJ2-7; D may be TRBD1 (6 bases). The V gene's germline CDR1 is SGHDT and CDR2 YYEEEE. The germline V and J ends were trimmed by 4 bases and 4 bases, with 9 bases remaining between them. The CDR3 is 12 residues long. CDR3: CASSMGTYEQYV. CDR3 DNA: TGTGCCAGCAGCATGGGGACATACGAGCAGTACGTC.

This clonotype has only a few counts. The V gene is TRBV2, the J gene TRBJ1-2; D unresolved. V lost 5 bases and J lost 8, with 18 bases in between. This CDR3 has 14 amino acids. The germline V gene has CDR1 SNHLY and CDR2 FYNNEI. DNA of the CDR3: TGTGCCAGCAGTTTCGGTCCCCCTGGGAGAGGCTACACCTTC. Protein product: CASSFGPPGRGYTF. Full variable domain (missing parts from reference TRBV2 and TRBJ1-2): EPEVTQTPSHQVTQMGQEVILRCVPISNHLYFYWYRQILGQKVEFLVSFYNNEISEKSEIFDDQFSVERPDGSNFTLKIRSTKLEDSAMYFCASSFGPPGRGYTFGSGTRLTVV.

The chain links TRBV6-6 to TRBJ2-3; D gene ambiguous. Trimming removed 0 bases at V and 4 bases at J, with 11 bases between. The germline CDR1 and CDR2 sequences are MNHNY and SVGAGI (reference sequence). The CDR3 contains 15 residues. CDR3 protein: CASSYSPRRADTQYF. DNA for the CDR3: TGTGCCAGCAGTTACTCGCCACGTAGGGCAGATACGCAGTATTTT.